The 21 T cell receptor beta chains listed next were all sequenced from one sample in a study of T cells expressing NK-cell markers (TCRdb year 2020). Libraries were prepared through 5' RACE. These reads were obtained on an Illumina HiSeq 2000. Each entry corresponds to one CDR3 protein sequence from reads that TCRdb reprocessed, and DNA is not given. This sample's table has entries for about 390,000 distinct CDR3 sequences. The top ten clonotypes cover approximately 11% of the sample. Sequences were obtained from blood T cells: a sorted CD56 or NKG2C T cell subset, CD4+ or CD8+ T cells, or bulk PBMC T cells (not recorded which). The receptors originated from a woman between 45 and 60 years old in good health. Donor details come from another sample of the same person, matched by shared clones.

The CDR3 spells CASSPRTSHETQYF. The rearrangement uses TRBV7-8 and TRBJ2-5; without DNA, the TCRdb call of TRBD2 cannot be checked. CDR1 and CDR2 (germline): SGHVS, FQNEAQ. This CDR3 is 14 amino acids long.

V and J are TRBV11-3 and TRBJ2-5; TCRdb returns TRBD2, unconfirmable since there is no DNA. The CDR3 runs 14 residues. Per germline, CDR1 SGHNT and CDR2 YENEEA. CDR3 loop: CASSWGLVGETQYF.

The chain recombines TRBV7-9 with TRBJ2-3; TCRdb reports TRBD1, a call that lacks DNA to check it against. The length of the CDR3 is 16 residues. Germline values: CDR1 SEHNR, CDR2 FQNEAQ (reference sequence). The CDR3 reads CASSQPGQDDTDTQYF.

The V gene is TRBV12-3 or TRBV12-4, the J gene TRBJ2-1; TCRdb names TRBD1, which stays unverified in the absence of DNA. This CDR3 spans 15 amino acids. The CDR3 loop is CATRPERFSYNEQFF.

The chain is built from TRBV29-1 and TRBJ2-3; lacking DNA, the TRBD1 call made by TCRdb goes unchecked. The CDR3 is made up of 15 amino acids. Germline CDR1 reads SQVTM; CDR2 reads ANQGSEA. The CDR3 spells CSVSRGTENSDTQYF.

The rearrangement joins TRBV4-2 to TRBJ1-4. The germline V gene encodes CDR1 LGHNA and CDR2 YNFKEQ. This CDR3 region has 11 residues. The CDR3 region is CASRDHEKLFF.

The gene calls are TRBV20-1 and TRBJ2-5. The CDR3 sequence is 14 residues long. CDR1 is DFQATT, CDR2 SNEGSKA, per germline (reference sequence). CDR3 amino acids: CSARVRQYQETQYF.

V usage is TRBV20-1 and J usage is TRBJ1-5; as DNA is missing, the TRBD1 call by TCRdb cannot be tested. Germline V gives CDR1 DFQATT, CDR2 SNEGSKA (reference sequence). The CDR3 spans 16 residues. The CDR3 loop reads CSARELTRDSYQPQHF.

The V call is TRBV12-3 or TRBV12-4, the J call TRBJ2-1; as DNA is missing, the TRBD2 call by TCRdb cannot be tested. The CDR3 consists of 15 residues. CDR3 loop: CASSFQGSGYNEQFF.

The chain uses TRBV5-1 and TRBJ1-4. This CDR3 is 18 amino acids long. Per germline, CDR1 SGHRS and CDR2 YFSETQ. CDR3 region: CASSFDFYLGATNEKLFF.

The chain recombines TRBV6-5 with TRBJ2-1. Germline V gene sequence: CDR1 MNHEY, CDR2 SVGAGI. This CDR3 spans 11 amino acids. CDR3 sequence: CATRVANEQFF.

J is TRBJ2-5 and V is TRBV9; with no DNA, the TCRdb D assignment of TRBD1 cannot be verified. The length of the CDR3 is 15 residues. The germline V gene encodes CDR1 SGDLS and CDR2 YYNGEE. The CDR3: CASSADSGGAETQYF.

This rearrangement joins TRBV28 to TRBJ2-3. CDR3 length: 16 amino acids. The germline gives CDR1 MDHEN, CDR2 SYDVKM. CDR3 region: CASSLFDTPGTDTQYF.

The chain couples TRBV29-1 to TRBJ2-7; the D gene TCRdb calls, TRBD1, cannot be checked with no DNA. Per germline, CDR1 SQVTM and CDR2 ANQGSEA. CDR3 length equals 13 residues. The CDR3 here is CSVGGTGRGEQYF.

The genes are TRBV12-3 or TRBV12-4 and TRBJ2-7. The CDR3 has 14 residues. The CDR3 here is CASSLTGAPYEQYF.

The J gene is TRBJ1-1, the V gene TRBV6-1. The CDR3 is made up of 14 amino acids. Germline CDR1 MNHNS, CDR2 SASEGT. The CDR3 protein is CASRKRGSETEAFF.

The chain recombines TRBV10-1 with TRBJ2-1; TCRdb reports TRBD2, a call that lacks DNA to check it against. Germline V lookup: CDR1 WNHNN, CDR2 SYGVQD (reference sequence). This CDR3 spans 17 amino acids. The CDR3 loop reads CASSEWAGGTPLNEQFF.

The gene calls are TRBV12-3 or TRBV12-4 and TRBJ2-7. The CDR3 sequence is 14 residues long. CDR3 sequence reads: CASSLAGSISEQYF.

The V and J genes are TRBV10-1 and TRBJ2-7; TCRdb indicates TRBD2, and absent DNA this call remains unverified. This CDR3 has 15 residues. CDR1 is WNHNN, CDR2 SYGVQD, per germline (reference sequence). CDR3 in amino acids: CASSTKREASYEQYF.

The chain recombines TRBV5-5 with TRBJ2-1; TCRdb's assignment of TRBD2 cannot be checked, as there is no DNA. CDR1 is SGHKS and CDR2 is YYEKEE in the germline V gene (reference sequence). There are 17 residues in the CDR3. Here the CDR3 reads CASSPSRLAGSYNEQFF.

The chain couples TRBV4-1 to TRBJ2-5. Germline lookup yields CDR1 MGHRA and CDR2 YSYEKL. The CDR3 totals 13 residues. The CDR3 is CASSQTTWETQYF.